The 8 T cell receptor beta chains below all came from one sample that was sequenced in a study of T cell responses to AZD1222 COVID-19 vaccine. Generated by immunoSEQ multiplex PCR, the TCRdb table keeps only in-frame clones and is missing some. The sample has fewer than 75,000 clones, around 90% seen once. The sample was peripheral blood, taken 28 days after the second dose of the MenACWY control vaccine. The origin of the receptors is an adult who received the MenACWY meningococcal vaccine as a control.

The chain is built from TRBV5-1 and TRBJ1-1, with 7 bases fitting TRBD1. Germline CDR1 and CDR2: SGHRS and YFSETQ. Germline trimming cut 0 bases from V and 0 bases from J; bases unmatched to any gene: 5. The CDR3 covers 16 residues. As DNA, the CDR3 is TGCGCCAGCAGCTTGGGACAGGGTGGTATGAACACTGAAGCTTTCTTT. Amino acid sequence: CASSLGQGGMNTEAFF. Supplemented by reference TRBV5-1 and TRBJ1-1, the full variable domain reads KAGVTQTPRYLIKTRGQQVTLSCSPISGHRSVSWYQQTPGQGLQFLFEYFSETQRNKGNFPGRFSGRQFSNSRSEMNVSTLELGDSALYLCASSLGQGGMNTEAFFGQGTRLTVV.

This clone was seen only a few times. The gene calls are TRBV19 and TRBJ2-1; D not resolved. Trimming removed 5 bases at V and 2 bases at J, with 7 bases between. From germline, CDR1 is LNHDA and CDR2 SQIVND (reference sequence). This CDR3 is built from 13 residues. CDR3 coding DNA: TGTGCCAGTAGTCTTACTACCTACAATGAGCAGTTCTTC. It yields the protein CASSLTTYNEQFF. The whole variable domain, filled in from reference TRBV19 and TRBJ2-1, reads DGGITQSPKYLFRKEGQNVTLSCEQNLNHDAMYWYRQDPGQGLRLIYYSQIVNDFQKGDIAEGYSVSREKKESFPLTVTSAQKNPTAFYLCASSLTTYNEQFFGPGTRLTVL.

V and J are TRBV11-3 and TRBJ2-7; no clear D gene. Trimming took 1 base from V and 2 from J, leaving 6 bases between them. There are 13 residues in the CDR3. Germline V gene data show CDR1 as SGHNT and CDR2 as YENEEA. CDR3 loop: CASSLGATYEQYF. As DNA, the CDR3 is TGTGCCAGCAGCTTAGGCGCTACCTACGAGCAGTACTTC. The variable domain in full, with the rest retrieved from reference TRBV11-3 and TRBJ2-7, is EAGVVQSPRYKIIEKKQPVAFWCNPISGHNTLYWYLQNLGQGPELLIRYENEEAVDDSQLPKDRFSAERLKGVDSTLKIQPAELGDSAVYLCASSLGATYEQYFGPGTRLTVT.

The rearrangement uses TRBV28 and TRBJ1-1, with D uncertain. V was pared by 5 bases and J by 3 bases, with 10 bases between. The germline CDR1 and CDR2 sequences are MDHEN and SYDVKM. The CDR3 runs 13 residues. DNA of the CDR3: TGTGCCAGCAGTCTCAACAGAGACACTGAAGCTTTCTTT. Protein product: CASSLNRDTEAFF.

The rearrangement joins TRBV15 to TRBJ1-4; D unclear. Trimming shortened V by 5 bases and J by 8 bases, and 12 bases separated the two germline ends. The CDR3 loop spans 13 amino acids. In germline, CDR1 is LNHNV, CDR2 YYDKDF (reference sequence). This chain's CDR3 is CATSVLTGEKLFF. The CDR3 DNA follows: TGTGCCACCAGCGTCCTGACTGGCGAAAAACTGTTTTTT.

This clone came up once. This chain connects TRBV13 to TRBJ1-1, with D possibly matching TRBD1 (5 bases). Germline-derived CDR1 and CDR2 are PRHDT and FYEKMQ (reference sequence). This CDR3 has 16 amino acids. The V end lost 2 bases, the J end lost 5 bases, and 18 bases lay between the germline ends. The CDR3 DNA is TGTGCCAGCAGCTTATCCCGGGACTCTCTGCGGACTGAAGCTTTCTTT. As protein: CASSLSRDSLRTEAFF.

This rearrangement joins TRBV11-2 to TRBJ1-1; TRBD1 might be the D (5 bases). CDR1 and CDR2 (germline): SGHAT, FQNNGV. Between the trimmed V and J ends, which lost 4 bases and 4 bases, there was a span of 13 bases. The CDR3 consists of 14 residues. CDR3 sequence: CASSSRVAFTEAFF. The CDR3 bases are TGTGCCAGCAGCTCCAGGGTCGCGTTCACTGAAGCTTTCTTT.

V and J are TRBV14 and TRBJ1-1, with D unresolved. V was cut by 1 base and J by 3 bases, with 6 bases left in between. CDR3 length: 13 residues. The germline CDR1 and CDR2 sequences are SGHDN and FVKESK. CDR3 protein: CASSQGLDTEAFF. The CDR3 coding sequence is TGTGCCAGCAGCCAAGGCTTGGACACTGAAGCTTTCTTT.